The clone carrying this TCR beta chain was recorded a few times. These data are taken from a study of blood T cell repertoires in COVID-19. In the original workflow: Cell counts per sample came from amplifying reference gene primers. Assay used: immunoSEQ multiplex PCR; TCRdb lists only in-frame clones, some missing. V and J calls and clone size are given by that table; D and trimming were obtained from the DNA. The sample shows almost 90,000 clones, roughly 88% of them seen only once. Germline assignment: CDR1 SGHNT and CDR2 YYREEE (reference sequence). The CDR3 runs 15 residues. Trimming took off 4 bases at V and 0 bases at J, with 11 bases between the two ends.

The sequencing input was peripheral blood. The rearrangement links TRBV5-4 to TRBJ2-1, with D uncertain. The receptor was isolated from a man aged 18 to 35 with COVID-19, enrolled during active disease. The CDR3 DNA reads as TGTGCCAGCAGCAGCGACTTGGGCTCCTACAATGAGCAGTTCTTC. It codes for CASSSDLGSYNEQFF.